This entry describes one T cell receptor (beta chain). Germline V gene sequence: CDR1 LNHDA, CDR2 SQIVND (reference sequence). Unmatched junction bases numbered 9, after V lost 6 bases and J lost 4 bases. The CDR3 is 17 residues long. The source of the sample is a study of cytomegalovirus exposure and HLA in healthy donors. In the PCR, 60 Vbeta and 13 Jbeta primers were used. The data were produced by immunoSEQ multiplex PCR, yet TCRdb's version contains in-frame clones alone and is incomplete. The table lists 140,000 or so clones, around a tenth of them singletons. The receptor was isolated from a male donor in good health and CMV-seronegative. This rearrangement joins TRBV19 to TRBJ2-2; 12 bases are a match to TRBD2. Sequencing input: PBMCs. The CDR3 sequence: CASSSLLAGGPTGELFF. CDR3 bases: TGTGCCAGTAGCTCCCTCCTAGCGGGAGGGCCCACCGGGGAGCTGTTTTTT. Drawing the rest from reference TRBV19 and TRBJ2-2, the complete variable domain is DGGITQSPKYLFRKEGQNVTLSCEQNLNHDAMYWYRQDPGQGLRLIYYSQIVNDFQKGDIAEGYSVSREKKESFPLTVTSAQKNPTAFYLCASSSLLAGGPTGELFFGEGSRLTVL.